These 25 T cell receptor beta chains came from one sample sequenced in a study of cytomegalovirus exposure and HLA in healthy donors. PCR amplification relied on 60 Vbeta primers (plus 13 Jbeta primers). Only in-frame clones appear in the TCRdb table, and some are missing; sequencing was by immunoSEQ multiplex PCR. The table records roughly 100,000 clones, around 82% of them present only once. The sequenced material came from PBMCs. These receptor sequences come from a woman aged 18 to 35 in good health and CMV-seropositive.

The chain has TRBV5-1 and TRBJ1-1; the D gene is possibly TRBD1 (6 bases). The ends were cut back, 1 base at V and 3 bases at J, with 13 bases in the middle. The CDR3 contains 15 residues. Germline V gene data show CDR1 as SGHRS and CDR2 as YFSETQ. The CDR3 nucleotides read TGCGCCAGCAGCTTGCTACAGGGTAGATACACTGAAGCTTTCTTT. This codes for CASSLLQGRYTEAFF.

The V call is TRBV28, the J call TRBJ2-7; 9 positions agree with TRBD1. The trim removed 7 bases at V and 5 bases at J, leaving 9 bases unmatched. The CDR3 covers 14 residues. Germline CDR1 reads MDHEN; CDR2 reads SYDVKM. Here the CDR3 DNA reads TGTGCCAGCAAATCGTTTTGGACAGGGGACGAGCAGTACTTC. Protein product: CASKSFWTGDEQYF.

The CDR3 nucleotides are TGTGCCAGCAGCCTACAAGGGGGCAGGGAGGCTTTCTTT. This codes for CASSLQGGREAFF. The chain employs TRBV14 and TRBJ1-1, with 7 bases that match TRBD1. This CDR3 region has 13 residues. Germline V lookup: CDR1 SGHDN, CDR2 FVKESK. J was trimmed by 11 bases and V by 4 bases; bases with no gene match: 10.

The V and J genes are TRBV7-8 and TRBJ2-5; 9 bases line up with TRBD1. The J call is doubtful: the DNA matches TRBJ2-7 better. This CDR3 contains 12 residues. Germline V gene sequence: CDR1 SGHVS, CDR2 FQNEAQ. In DNA, the CDR3 is TGTGCCAGCAGGGACAGGGGTTACGAGCAGTACTTC. This sequence encodes CASRDRGYEQYF.

This chain links TRBV4-1 with TRBJ1-5; D may be TRBD1 (6 bases). The germline V gene has CDR1 MGHRA and CDR2 YSYEKL. The CDR3 has 16 amino acids. Trimming pared 4 bases from V and 7 bases from J, leaving 20 bases between. The CDR3 loop reads CASSLQTGGQKQPQHF. The CDR3 DNA sequence: TGCGCCAGCAGCCTCCAAACCGGGGGGCAAAAGCAGCCCCAGCATTTT.

This chain uses TRBV6-4 with TRBJ2-1; D perhaps matches TRBD2 (7 bases). With 1 base removed from V and 9 bases from J, the gap between germline ends came to 10 bases. This CDR3 region has 13 residues. CDR1 MRHNA and CDR2 SNTAGT come from the germline V gene. As DNA, the CDR3 is TGTGCCAGCAGTGACTGGGGGGGCGGTGAGCAGTTCTTC. Protein product: CASSDWGGGEQFF.

The genes are TRBV5-6 and TRBJ1-1; D remains ambiguous. Germline CDR1 reads SGHDT; CDR2 reads YYEEEE. The CDR3 consists of 18 residues. Trimming left V 8 bases short and J 5 bases short, with 31 bases between. CDR3 sequence: CASTPSSGLVSLRTEAFF. The CDR3 DNA is TGTGCCAGTACCCCTTCGTCCGGGTTGGTGAGTCTAAGGACTGAAGCTTTCTTT. Full variable domain (missing parts from reference TRBV5-6 and TRBJ1-1): DAGVTQSPTHLIKTRGQQVTLRCSPKSGHDTVSWYQQALGQGPQFIFQYYEEEERQRGNFPDRFSGHQFPNYSSELNVNALLLGDSALYLCASTPSSGLVSLRTEAFFGQGTRLTVV.

The V call is TRBV11-1, the J call TRBJ2-7, with TRBD1 matching 10 bases. The CDR3 totals 15 residues. V was pared by 5 bases and J by 2 bases, with 6 bases of the junction left unmatched. The germline V gene has CDR1 SGHAT and CDR2 FQDESV (reference sequence). This chain's CDR3 is CASSLETGGTYEQYF. CDR3 DNA: TGTGCCAGCAGCCTAGAGACAGGGGGCACCTACGAGCAGTACTTC.

CDR3 residues: CSVSVRGEQFF. In DNA, the CDR3 is TGCAGCGTTTCAGTTCGAGGGGAGCAGTTCTTC. The chain employs TRBV29-1 and TRBJ2-1, with a possible D match to TRBD2 (5 bases). V gave up 5 bases and J gave up 10 bases, with 12 bases separating them. This CDR3 comprises 11 residues. The V gene's germline CDR1 is SQVTM and CDR2 ANQGSEA.

This clone showed up just a few times. V usage is TRBV15 and J usage is TRBJ1-3, with D possibly TRBD1 on 6 matching bases. V lost 1 base and J 0 bases, leaving 10 bases between the germline ends. The germline V gene encodes CDR1 LNHNV and CDR2 YYDKDF (reference sequence). The CDR3 has 16 amino acids. The CDR3 region is CATSRAGDTSGNTIYF. The CDR3 DNA reads as TGTGCCACCAGCAGAGCTGGGGACACCTCTGGAAACACCATATATTTT.

The V and J genes are TRBV10-2 and TRBJ1-6; D gene ambiguous. The V gene lost 5 bases and the J gene lost 10 bases, with 18 bases spanning the gap. This CDR3 is 15 amino acids long. Germline assignment: CDR1 WSHSY and CDR2 SAAADI. CDR3 region: CASSLTRELASPLHF. The CDR3, as DNA: TGCGCCAGCAGTCTCACCCGGGAGTTGGCGTCACCCCTCCACTTT.

The chain uses TRBV6-6 and TRBJ2-2, with D possibly being TRBD2 (5 bases). The CDR3 loop spans 16 amino acids. CDR1 and CDR2 (germline): MNHNY, SVGAGI (reference sequence). The V end was cut by 7 bases, the J end by 5 bases, with 20 bases between. This chain's CDR3 is CASNQLGGMDTGELFF. CDR3 bases: TGTGCCAGCAACCAACTAGGAGGAATGGATACCGGGGAGCTGTTTTTT.

Points on this clone: The limits of the CDR3 on the DNA are not certain, so only TCRdb's listed CDR3 is given. The chain combines TRBV28 with TRBJ2-3; the table assigns TRBD2, which was not confirmed against the DNA. The CDR3 length equals 11 residues, ends included. Germline V gene data show CDR1 as MDHEN and CDR2 as SYDVKM. The CDR3 spells CASSTSGAQYF.

The V and J genes are TRBV30 and TRBJ2-7; D possibly corresponds to TRBD1 (6 bases). The germline CDR1 and CDR2 sequences are GTSNPN and SVGIG (reference sequence). CDR3 length: 12 amino acids. V was pared by 3 bases and J by 7 bases, with 13 bases between. The CDR3: CAWRAGVGEQYF. In DNA, the CDR3 is TGTGCCTGGAGGGCAGGGGTAGGAGAGCAGTACTTC.

DNA of the CDR3: TGTGCCAGCAGCCAAGTGTCCGGGGGGTACCAAGAGACCCAGTACTTC. Its translation is CASSQVSGGYQETQYF. The V call is TRBV14, the J call TRBJ2-5; 7 positions agree with TRBD2. Germline V gene data show CDR1 as SGHDN and CDR2 as FVKESK. There are 16 residues in the CDR3. V was clipped by 1 base and J by 0 bases; unmatched bases: 5. Looking up the rest from reference TRBV14 and TRBJ2-5 gives the full variable domain: EAGVTQFPSHSVIEKGQTVTLRCDPISGHDNLYWYRRVMGKEIKFLLHFVKESKQDESGMPNNRFLAERTGGTYSTLKVQPAELEDSGVYFCASSQVSGGYQETQYFGPGTRLLVL.

This chain uses TRBV6-5 with TRBJ1-3; TRBD1 aligns across 8 bases. With 4 bases clipped from V and 4 bases from J, the junction kept 9 bases outside the gene matches. CDR3 size: 16 residues. CDR1 and CDR2 from the germline V gene are MNHEY and SVGAGI. The CDR3 bases are TGTGCCAGCAGTTCCCACCCCGGACAGGGAGGAAACACCATATATTTT. Protein sequence: CASSSHPGQGGNTIYF.

This clone was detected only once. The rearrangement joins TRBV7-9 to TRBJ2-1; a possible D gene is TRBD2 (6 bases). V lost 6 bases and J lost 8, with 11 bases in between. Germline values: CDR1 SEHNR, CDR2 FQNEAQ (reference sequence). The CDR3 length is 12 residues. The CDR3 loop reads CASRFWGDEQFF. The CDR3 DNA is TGTGCCAGCAGATTTTGGGGGGATGAGCAGTTCTTC. Full variable domain (remainder filled in from reference TRBV7-9 and TRBJ2-1): DTGVSQNPRHKITKRGQNVTFRCDPISEHNRLYWYRQTLGQGPEFLTYFQNEAQLEKSRLLSDRFSAERPKGSFSTLEIQRTEQGDSAMYLCASRFWGDEQFFGPGTRLTVL.

This clone was detected only a few times. V is TRBV5-6 and J is TRBJ2-1; TRBD2 matches 12 bases. The V gene's germline CDR1 is SGHDT and CDR2 YYEEEE. The CDR3 totals 14 residues. V was pared by 3 bases and J by 7 bases, with 2 bases of the junction left unmatched. The CDR3 loop reads CASSYLAGGNEQFF. The CDR3 DNA is TGTGCCAGCAGCTACCTAGCGGGAGGGAATGAGCAGTTCTTC.

This clone was detected only a few times. CDR3 in DNA: TGTGCCAGCACCCCTAACTCTGGGGCCAACGTCCTGACTTTC. Its translation is CASTPNSGANVLTF. The chain recombines TRBV7-3 with TRBJ2-6; D is unresolved. The ends were cut back, 7 bases at V and 0 bases at J, with 7 bases in the middle. CDR3 length: 14 amino acids. Germline-derived CDR1 and CDR2 are SGHTA and FQGTGA.

The chain carries TRBV6-5 and TRBJ1-2, with unresolved D. Trimming took off 5 bases at V and 4 bases at J, with 14 bases between the two ends. The CDR3 runs to 14 residues. Germline V lookup: CDR1 MNHEY, CDR2 SVGAGI. CDR3 region: CASSTALNFYGYTF. The CDR3, as DNA: TGTGCCAGCAGTACAGCCTTAAACTTCTATGGCTACACCTTC.

V usage is TRBV18 and J usage is TRBJ2-4; perhaps TRBD2 as D (5 bases). Per the germline V gene, CDR1 is KGHSH and CDR2 is LQKENI. V was pared by 2 bases and J by 0 bases, with 11 bases between. This CDR3 comprises 16 residues. CDR3 sequence reads: CASSPEGLLAKNIQYF. The CDR3 DNA reads TGTGCCAGCTCACCAGAGGGTCTTCTAGCCAAAAACATTCAGTACTTC.

There are a few counts of this clone. The CDR3 is CASNSPAGVVTGELFF. CDR3 nucleotides: TGTGCCAGCAACTCACCAGCGGGAGTCGTCACCGGGGAGCTGTTTTTT. The V and J genes are TRBV28 and TRBJ2-2; the match to TRBD2 covers 8 bases. The CDR3 loop spans 16 amino acids. Germline V CDR1 and CDR2: MDHEN, SYDVKM. V gave up 7 bases and J gave up 4 bases; unmatched junction bases: 11.

The V and J genes are TRBV6-1 and TRBJ1-5, with TRBD1 identical over 8 bases. V shed 6 bases, J shed 4 bases, and the junction held 8 bases outside the gene matches. From germline, CDR1 is MNHNS and CDR2 SASEGT. The CDR3 length is 15 residues. CDR3 region: CASRAVRGQNQPQHF. The DNA of the CDR3 is TGTGCCAGCAGAGCCGTCAGGGGGCAAAATCAGCCCCAGCATTTT.

The CDR3 coding sequence is TGTGCCAGCAGCCCCGGGGCCTACGAGCAGTACTTC. Protein sequence: CASSPGAYEQYF. This sequence joins TRBV5-6 and TRBJ2-7; D perhaps matches TRBD2 (5 bases). This CDR3 is built from 12 residues. Germline V CDR1 and CDR2: SGHDT, YYEEEE. V dropped 4 bases and J dropped 2 bases, with 7 bases sitting between them. Based on the CDR3 plus reference TRBV5-6 and TRBJ2-7, the full variable domain is DAGVTQSPTHLIKTRGQQVTLRCSPKSGHDTVSWYQQALGQGPQFIFQYYEEEERQRGNFPDRFSGHQFPNYSSELNVNALLLGDSALYLCASSPGAYEQYFGPGTRLTVT.

V is TRBV18 and J is TRBJ1-5; weak D call: TRBD1 (5 bases). Germline assignment: CDR1 KGHSH and CDR2 LQKENI. The CDR3 length is 16 residues. Trimming took 3 bases from V and 2 from J, leaving 14 bases between them. This chain's CDR3 is CASSPQGGGGNQPQHF. In DNA form, the CDR3 reads TGTGCCAGCTCACCTCAGGGTGGGGGGGGCAATCAGCCCCAGCATTTT.